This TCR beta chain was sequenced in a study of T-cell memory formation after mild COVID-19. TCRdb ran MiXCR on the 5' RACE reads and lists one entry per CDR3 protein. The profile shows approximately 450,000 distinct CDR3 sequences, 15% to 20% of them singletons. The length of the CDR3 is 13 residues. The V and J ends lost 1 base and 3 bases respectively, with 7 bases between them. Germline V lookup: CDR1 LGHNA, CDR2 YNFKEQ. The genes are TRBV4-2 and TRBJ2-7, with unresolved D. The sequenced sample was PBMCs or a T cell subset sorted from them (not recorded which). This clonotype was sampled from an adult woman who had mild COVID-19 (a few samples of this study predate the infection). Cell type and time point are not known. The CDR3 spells CASSQGLVYEQYF. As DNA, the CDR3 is TGTGCCAGCAGCCAAGGACTCGTCTACGAGCAGTACTTC.